Presented here are 31 T cell receptor beta chains from one specimen sequenced in a study of shared clonotypes between healthy human individuals. The repertoire was sequenced with immunoSEQ multiplex PCR; TCRdb's copy has only in-frame clones and lacks some. The repertoire consists of about 490,000 clones, with over 65% occurring once and the leading ten covering 10% to 15%. The sequencing sample was made of PBMCs. These receptors were taken from a woman aged 35 to 49 in good health. Some clones in this sample may be carry-over from other donors' samples.

CDR3 amino acids: CASSWGQGGYEQYF. The CDR3 region has the DNA TGTGCCAGCAGCTGGGGGCAGGGGGGCTACGAGCAGTACTTC. V and J are TRBV5-6 and TRBJ2-7; TRBD1 might be the D (7 bases). This CDR3 is 14 amino acids long. V lost 3 bases, J lost 3 bases, and 13 bases lay in between. The germline V gene encodes CDR1 SGHDT and CDR2 YYEEEE.

This chain links TRBV7-9 with TRBJ2-1, with 12 bases that match TRBD2. Germline V gene sequence: CDR1 SEHNR, CDR2 FQNEAQ (reference sequence). Trimming took 4 bases from V and 3 from J; bases not matched to a gene: 4. There are 16 residues in the CDR3. The DNA of the CDR3 is TGTGCCAGCAGCTCTTGGACTAGCGGGAACTACAATGAGCAGTTCTTC. Its translation: CASSSWTSGNYNEQFF.

This clone was picked up one time. The likely explanation is a read error, given a far larger clone one base away. At the DNA level, this CDR3 is encoded by other sequences in the same sample as well. The rearrangement joins TRBV29-1 to TRBJ2-7, with 7 nucleotides matching TRBD2. After removal of 1 base from V and 2 bases from J, the junction contained 2 bases not matched to a gene. The CDR3 is 13 amino acids. Germline CDR1 and CDR2: SQVTM and ANQGSEA. The CDR3 DNA sequence: TGCAGCGTTGAAGTCAGCGGGACCTACGAGCAGTACTTC. It encodes CSVEVSGTYEQYF.

To note about this clone: This likely reflects a read error, since a far larger clone is one base away. No conserved phenylalanine or tryptophan is present at the end of the CDR3, so a read error is the likely explanation. The chain links TRBV28 to TRBJ1-2, with 7 bases aligning to TRBD1. The V and J ends lost 5 bases and 7 bases, in that order; junction bases with no gene match: 13. Per the germline V gene, CDR1 is MDHEN and CDR2 is SYDVKM. There are 15 residues in the CDR3. Written as DNA, the CDR3 is TGTGCCAGCAGTCCTTCCGACAGGGACAACCCTGGCTACACCTGC. Encoded protein: CASSPSDRDNPGYTC.

The chain joins TRBV18 to TRBJ2-5; 8 positions match TRBD1. The CDR3 is 18 residues long. Germline V lookup: CDR1 KGHSH, CDR2 LQKENI. V dropped 4 bases and J dropped 3; count of bases not matched to a gene: 16. CDR3 sequence reads: CASSHTLGQAFRKETQYF. CDR3 sequence (DNA): TGTGCCAGCTCACACACCCTGGGACAGGCCTTCCGGAAAGAGACCCAGTACTTC. Filled out from reference TRBV18 and TRBJ2-5, the complete variable domain reads NAGVMQNPRHLVRRRGQEARLRCSPMKGHSHVYWYRQLPEEGLKFMVYLQKENIIDESGMPKERFSAEFPKEGPSILRIQQVVRGDSAAYFCASSHTLGQAFRKETQYFGPGTRLLVL.

The chain carries TRBV7-8 and TRBJ2-7; D may be TRBD2 (6 bases). Germline V gene lookup returns CDR1 SGHVS and CDR2 FQNEAQ. This CDR3 has 13 amino acids. Trimming stripped 6 bases from V and 3 bases from J, with 12 bases between. In DNA form, the CDR3 reads TGTGCCAGCAGTTTCCCCGGGAGCTACGAGCAGTACTTC. Translating it yields CASSFPGSYEQYF.

For this clone: A far larger clone lies a single base away; this is likely a read error. This chain connects TRBV6-1 to TRBJ1-2; maybe TRBD1 (6 bases). This CDR3 spans 13 amino acids. Germline V gene data show CDR1 as MNHNS and CDR2 as SASEGT. Trimming removed 10 bases at V and 5 bases at J, with 17 bases between. CDR3 amino acids: CAIEEGGNYGYTF. CDR3 nucleotides: TGTGCCATCGAGGAAGGGGGGAATTATGGCTACACCTTC.

V gene TRBV5-6 combines with J gene TRBJ2-3; 7 bases map to TRBD2. This CDR3 has 17 residues. V lost 1 base to trimming and J lost 2 bases; unmatched junction nucleotides: 10. CDR1 SGHDT and CDR2 YYEEEE come from the germline V gene. The CDR3, as DNA: TGTGCCAGCAGCTTGACGGCGGGAGTCGGACACACAGATACGCAGTATTTT. Translation gives CASSLTAGVGHTDTQYF.

V is TRBV6-6 and J is TRBJ1-1, with D perhaps matching TRBD1 (5 bases). CDR3 length: 14 amino acids. In germline, CDR1 is MNHNY, CDR2 SVGAGI (reference sequence). Trimming shortened V by 0 bases and J by 7 bases, and 12 bases separated the two germline ends. The CDR3: CASSYSKDTSEAFF. The CDR3 region has the DNA TGTGCCAGCAGTTACTCGAAGGACACGAGTGAAGCTTTCTTT.

Details on this clone: Given a far larger clone just one base away, this is likely a sequencing read error. Other DNA sequences in the sample encode the same CDR3. This sequence joins TRBV5-4 and TRBJ2-7; 7 bases fit TRBD2. The V segment lost 0 bases and the J segment 2 bases; nucleotides outside the gene matches: 11. Germline V CDR1 and CDR2: SGHNT, YYREEE (reference sequence). This CDR3 is built from 17 residues. The CDR3 sequence: CASSLGGVGGNPYEQYF. CDR3 in DNA: TGTGCCAGCAGCTTGGGCGGCGTCGGGGGGAACCCCTACGAGCAGTACTTC.

The genes are TRBV6-7 and TRBJ2-7; a possible D gene is TRBD2 (5 bases). TRBV6-7 is treated as an ORF (open reading frame) with a function not yet certain. The CDR3 covers 14 residues. The V gene lost 8 bases and the J gene lost 2 bases, with 16 bases spanning the gap. For the CDR3, the DNA is TGTGCCAGCTCCCATTGGAGGCCCCCCTACGAGCAGTACTTC. Translated: CASSHWRPPYEQYF.

About this clone: This may stem from a read error, because a much larger clone lies one nucleotide away. The identical CDR3 is also encoded by other nucleotide sequences in the sample. The V call is TRBV5-4, the J call TRBJ2-3; 12 nucleotides line up with TRBD2. This CDR3 is built from 15 residues. In germline, CDR1 is SGHNT, CDR2 YYREEE (reference sequence). CDR3 residues: CASSYLAGGADTQYF. In DNA, the CDR3 is TGTGCCAGTAGCTATCTAGCGGGAGGGGCAGATACGCAGTATTTT.

The rearrangement links TRBV28 to TRBJ2-2; 10 nucleotides line up with TRBD1. Germline V gene lookup returns CDR1 MDHEN and CDR2 SYDVKM. This CDR3 has 18 residues. V shed 2 bases and J 3 bases; nucleotides not matched to a gene: 9. The CDR3 spells CASSLPFDRGPYTGELFF. Written as DNA, the CDR3 is TGTGCCAGCAGTTTACCCTTTGACAGGGGGCCTTACACCGGGGAGCTGTTTTTT.

The chain has TRBV18 and TRBJ2-7; possible D gene TRBD1, 5 bases. V shed 6 bases and J shed 0 bases, with 15 bases lying between them. In germline, CDR1 is KGHSH, CDR2 LQKENI. The CDR3 sequence is 15 residues long. CDR3 DNA: TGTGCCAGCTCGTATCTAGGGGTTTCCTCCTACGAGCAGTACTTC. Translation gives CASSYLGVSSYEQYF.

The rearrangement links TRBV7-8 to TRBJ2-1; D is perhaps TRBD2 (5 bases). V lost 4 bases, J lost 4 bases, and 14 bases lay in between. Germline V gene sequence: CDR1 SGHVS, CDR2 FQNEAQ. The CDR3 totals 15 residues. Here the CDR3 DNA reads TGTGCCAGCAGCTCCCAAGGAGCGGCTTACAATGAGCAGTTCTTC. Translation: CASSSQGAAYNEQFF. The full variable domain, in which reference TRBV7-8 and TRBJ2-1 provide the parts outside the CDR3, is GAGVSQSPRYKVAKRGQDVALRCDPISGHVSLFWYQQALGQGPEFLTYFQNEAQLDKSGLPSDRFFAERPEGSVSTLKIQRTQQEDSAVYLCASSSQGAAYNEQFFGPGTRLTVL.

CDR3 region: CASSLGQGWEQYF. CDR3 DNA: TGTGCCAGCAGTTTGGGACAGGGGTGGGAGCAGTACTTC. This sequence joins TRBV28 and TRBJ2-7, with 10 bases fitting TRBD1. V dropped 3 bases and J dropped 7; count of bases not matched to a gene: 3. The CDR3 totals 13 residues. The germline V gene encodes CDR1 MDHEN and CDR2 SYDVKM.

This clone was observed a few times. The V gene is TRBV10-3, the J gene TRBJ2-3, with 9 bases fitting TRBD1. CDR1 is ENHRY and CDR2 is SYGVKD in the germline V gene. The CDR3 is 16 amino acids. The junction had 6 bases not matched to a gene; V was cut back by 2 bases and J by 3 bases. CDR3 DNA: TGTGCCATCAGTGAGCACAGGGGGCTTGTGACAGATACGCAGTATTTT. Translating it yields CAISEHRGLVTDTQYF.

The V and J genes are TRBV19 and TRBJ2-7, with D perhaps matching TRBD1 or TRBD2 (5 bases each). Looked up from germline, CDR1 is LNHDA and CDR2 is SQIVND (reference sequence). The CDR3 is 17 residues long. Trimming removed 3 bases at V and 5 bases at J, with 23 bases between. The CDR3 nucleotides read TGTGCCAGTAGTATGTACACCGGGACGGAGTTCGACGACGAGCAGTACTTC. It translates to CASSMYTGTEFDDEQYF.

V usage is TRBV19 and J usage is TRBJ2-7; tentative D call: TRBD1 (6 bases). The germline V and J ends were trimmed by 6 bases and 7 bases, with 22 bases remaining between them. The CDR3 has 15 residues. Germline V lookup: CDR1 LNHDA, CDR2 SQIVND (reference sequence). The CDR3 nucleotides are TGTGCCAGTAGGCCCACAGGGTTCCCCCCGTGGGAGCAGTACTTC. It encodes CASRPTGFPPWEQYF. The full variable domain, with the rest looked up from reference TRBV19 and TRBJ2-7, is DGGITQSPKYLFRKEGQNVTLSCEQNLNHDAMYWYRQDPGQGLRLIYYSQIVNDFQKGDIAEGYSVSREKKESFPLTVTSAQKNPTAFYLCASRPTGFPPWEQYFGPGTRLTVT.

The genes are TRBV7-2 and TRBJ1-2; TRBD1 aligns across 8 bases. The J segment lost 7 bases and the V segment lost 3 bases, leaving 10 bases of the junction unmatched. CDR1 is SGHTA, CDR2 FQGNSA, per germline. This CDR3 spans 15 amino acids. CDR3 sequence (DNA): TGTGCCAGCAGCTTCCTGGCTCAGGGGGCTGGTGGCTACACCTTC. It yields the protein CASSFLAQGAGGYTF.

The chain combines TRBV27 with TRBJ2-1, with D perhaps TRBD1 (6 bases). Trimming took 3 bases from V and 2 from J, leaving 17 bases between them. Germline V gives CDR1 MNHEY, CDR2 SMNVEV (reference sequence). This CDR3 is built from 17 residues. Here the CDR3 DNA reads TGTGCCAGCAGTTTGTCGCCAGGGGTCGGAACCTACAATGAGCAGTTCTTC. Amino acid sequence: CASSLSPGVGTYNEQFF.

The chain joins TRBV14 to TRBJ2-5; D gene uncertain. CDR1 and CDR2 (germline): SGHDN, FVKESK. V lost 0 bases to trimming and J lost 4 bases, with 9 bases between them. The CDR3 totals 14 residues. The CDR3 DNA sequence: TGTGCCAGCAGCCAAGATCTTGAAGTAGAGACCCAGTACTTC. Its translation is CASSQDLEVETQYF. Drawing the rest from reference TRBV14 and TRBJ2-5, the complete variable domain is EAGVTQFPSHSVIEKGQTVTLRCDPISGHDNLYWYRRVMGKEIKFLLHFVKESKQDESGMPNNRFLAERTGGTYSTLKVQPAELEDSGVYFCASSQDLEVETQYFGPGTRLLVL.

The genes are TRBV11-2 and TRBJ2-1; D call uncertain. Trimming left V 0 bases short and J 5 bases short, with 8 bases between. Germline CDR1 reads SGHAT; CDR2 reads FQNNGV. The CDR3 loop spans 14 amino acids. The CDR3 nucleotides read TGTGCCAGCAGCTTAGAAAGAGGCAACAATGAGCAGTTCTTC. The encoded protein is CASSLERGNNEQFF.

This clone was counted only a few times. The genes are TRBV25-1 and TRBJ2-5; tentative D call: TRBD1 (6 bases). CDR1 and CDR2 from the germline V gene are MGHDK and SYGVNS. V was pared by 7 bases and J by 1 base, with 13 bases between. The length of the CDR3 is 14 residues. The CDR3 loop is CASTFQDSQETQYF. The CDR3 DNA reads TGTGCCAGCACCTTTCAGGACAGCCAAGAGACCCAGTACTTC.

This clone was seen a handful of times. The V call is TRBV9, the J call TRBJ2-7; maybe TRBD1 (6 bases). CDR1 and CDR2 from the germline V gene are SGDLS and YYNGEE. V lost 4 bases, J lost 5 bases, and 13 bases lay in between. This CDR3 spans 13 amino acids. The CDR3 loop is CASSQRGYDEQYF. The CDR3 region has the DNA TGTGCCAGCAGCCAAAGGGGGTACGACGAGCAGTACTTC.

The V gene is TRBV2, the J gene TRBJ2-1, with 10 bases that match TRBD2. Germline V gene lookup returns CDR1 SNHLY and CDR2 FYNNEI. Trimming removed 7 bases from V and 2 bases from J; junction bases left unmatched: 11. The length of the CDR3 is 17 residues. DNA for the CDR3: TGTGCCAGCAAGGGGGGGGCTAGCGGGAGAACCTACAATGAGCAGTTCTTC. This codes for CASKGGASGRTYNEQFF.

This clone was observed many times. V is TRBV28 and J is TRBJ1-5; D remains unclear. The germline V gene encodes CDR1 MDHEN and CDR2 SYDVKM. The germline V and J ends were trimmed by 3 bases and 0 bases, with 6 bases remaining between them. This CDR3 has 14 amino acids. This CDR3 is CASSFGDSNQPQHF. CDR3 nucleotide sequence: TGTGCCAGCAGTTTCGGGGATAGCAATCAGCCCCAGCATTTT.

The V gene is TRBV7-2, the J gene TRBJ2-1; 8 positions agree with TRBD2. V was clipped by 5 bases and J by 7 bases; unmatched bases: 10. Germline V gives CDR1 SGHTA, CDR2 FQGNSA. This CDR3 is 15 amino acids long. CDR3 region: CASSVWAGRGNEQFF. Written as DNA, the CDR3 is TGTGCCAGCAGCGTCTGGGCCGGGAGGGGTAATGAGCAGTTCTTC.

This clone turned up a few times. This chain connects TRBV30 to TRBJ1-2; D is possibly TRBD1 (6 bases). The CDR3 extends over 12 amino acids. Trimming took off 3 bases at V and 8 bases at J, with 13 bases between the two ends. Germline CDR1 is GTSNPN and CDR2 is SVGIG (reference sequence). CDR3 DNA: TGTGCCTGGAGCGGGGGGGCGGGCGGCTACACCTTC. It is translated as CAWSGGAGGYTF.

This chain connects TRBV10-3 to TRBJ1-1; D is possibly TRBD1 (6 bases). The germline V gene encodes CDR1 ENHRY and CDR2 SYGVKD. The CDR3 covers 14 residues. V lost 7 bases, J lost 2 bases, and 14 bases lay in between. CDR3 loop: CAINPGHSNTEAFF. The CDR3 nucleotides are TGTGCCATCAACCCGGGACACTCTAACACTGAAGCTTTCTTT.

In the case of this clone: This may arise from a read error, as a much more abundant clone is one base away. In DNA form, the CDR3 reads TGTGCCAGCAGCTCGAACAGGGAGTTGACGACTGAAGCTTTCTTT. This gives the protein CASSSNRELTTEAFF. This chain links TRBV5-4 with TRBJ1-1; D perhaps matches TRBD1 (6 bases). This CDR3 is 15 amino acids long. With 3 bases removed from V and 5 bases from J, the gap between germline ends came to 17 bases. Germline CDR1 reads SGHNT; CDR2 reads YYREEE (reference sequence).